One sample yielded the 7 T cell receptor beta chains listed below, sequenced in a study of blood T cell repertoires in COVID-19. Method: immunoSEQ multiplex PCR; TCRdb's copy keeps in-frame clones and lacks some. The sample lists about 44,000 clones; roughly nine tenths were seen once. The sample was peripheral blood. All receptors derive from a man in his sixties or seventies with active COVID-19.

V usage is TRBV7-2 and J usage is TRBJ2-1; 8 positions match TRBD1. The J segment lost 4 bases and the V segment lost 4 bases, leaving 9 bases of the junction unmatched. Germline V gives CDR1 SGHTA, CDR2 FQGNSA. The CDR3 is made up of 16 amino acids. The CDR3, as DNA: TGTGCCAGCAGCTCCTCGACAGGGGACCTTTACAATGAGCAGTTCTTC. It is translated as CASSSSTGDLYNEQFF. Looking up the rest from reference TRBV7-2 and TRBJ2-1 gives the full variable domain: GAGVSQSPSNKVTEKGKDVELRCDPISGHTALYWYRQSLGQGLEFLIYFQGNSAPDKSGLPSDRFSAERTGGSVSTLTIQRTQQEDSAVYLCASSSSTGDLYNEQFFGPGTRLTVL.

CDR3 bases: TGTGCCAGCAGTTACGGACGGCCGGCGGGTTCACCCCTCCACTTT. It is translated as CASSYGRPAGSPLHF. The chain is built from TRBV27 and TRBJ1-6, with D unclear. This CDR3 is 15 amino acids long. V shed 4 bases and J shed 9 bases, with 16 bases lying between them. Per germline, CDR1 MNHEY and CDR2 SMNVEV (reference sequence).

This sequence joins TRBV29-1 and TRBJ1-5, with 9 bases that match TRBD1. Looked up from germline, CDR1 is SQVTM and CDR2 is ANQGSEA. The V and J ends lost 6 bases and 6 bases, in that order; junction bases with no gene match: 3. The CDR3 covers 12 residues. The CDR3: CSVGQGSQPQHF. For the CDR3, the DNA is TGCAGCGTCGGACAGGGGAGTCAGCCCCAGCATTTT.

The chain uses TRBV3-1 (or the pseudogene TRBV3-2) and TRBJ2-7; 8 positions match TRBD2. The CDR3 has 16 residues. Germline trimming cut 1 base from V and 4 bases from J; bases unmatched to any gene: 9. CDR1 is LGHDT and CDR2 is YNNKEL in the germline V gene (reference sequence). The CDR3, as DNA: TGTGCCAGCAGCCAAGGACGACGGGGGGGCAGATACGAGCAGTACTTC. Protein: CASSQGRRGGRYEQYF.

V gene TRBV7-9 combines with J gene TRBJ1-4; the D is unclear. V lost 0 bases to trimming and J lost 6 bases, with 8 bases between them. Germline CDR1 and CDR2: SEHNR and FQNEAQ (reference sequence). The CDR3 contains 14 residues. This CDR3 is CASSLALTDEKLFF. In DNA form, the CDR3 reads TGTGCCAGCAGCTTAGCCCTAACGGATGAAAAACTGTTTTTT.

The chain joins TRBV6-6 to TRBJ1-4; TRBD1 aligns across 10 bases. The CDR3 is 16 residues long. Losses at the gene ends were 6 bases for V and 7 bases for J; bases not matched to a gene: 11. Germline V gene data show CDR1 as MNHNY and CDR2 as SVGAGI (reference sequence). CDR3 protein: CASSRGSTGGVEKLFF. The CDR3 coding sequence is TGTGCCAGCAGCAGGGGATCGACAGGGGGCGTTGAAAAACTGTTTTTT.

The J gene is TRBJ2-5, the V gene TRBV5-1; D gene unclear. With 0 bases removed from V and 2 bases from J, the gap between germline ends came to 5 bases. CDR1 SGHRS and CDR2 YFSETQ come from the germline V gene. The CDR3 is 13 residues long. The CDR3 region has the DNA TGCGCCAGCAGCTTGGACGCGCAAGAGACCCAGTACTTC. It encodes CASSLDAQETQYF.